Listed here are 9 T cell receptor beta chains from one sample, sequenced in a study of human T cells and chemical hapten exposure. TCRdb analysed the RACE reads with MiXCR anew, one entry per CDR3 protein. The sample carries more than 85,000 distinct CDR3 sequences, under 40% recorded once. The time point denotes: patch test 3, about 24 weeks after DPC sensitization. Specified treatment: therapeutic diphenylcyclopropenone sensitization with weekly scalp DPC. This specimen consisted of whole blood, obtained in connection with sensitization to the hapten diphenylcyclopropenone (DPC). These receptors were taken from a man in his forties or fifties with alopecia areata. Some clones in this sample may be carry-over from other donors' samples.

The chain recombines TRBV5-6 with TRBJ2-7, with D tentatively TRBD1 or TRBD2 (5 bases each). Germline V CDR1 and CDR2: SGHDT, YYEEEE. V lost 2 bases to trimming and J lost 3 bases, with 12 bases between them. This CDR3 has 14 residues. The CDR3 sequence is CASSFRGRSYEQYF. The DNA of the CDR3 is TGTGCCAGCAGCTTCCGGGGACGGAGCTACGAGCAGTACTTC.

The chain couples TRBV29-1 to TRBJ2-1; the D call may be TRBD1 or TRBD2 (5 bases each). The CDR3 runs to 13 residues. V gave up 7 bases and J gave up 6 bases, with 16 bases separating them. The germline V gene encodes CDR1 SQVTM and CDR2 ANQGSEA. The CDR3: CSGGRGQGNEQFF. For the CDR3, the DNA is TGCAGCGGGGGCCGGGGTCAGGGCAATGAGCAGTTCTTC.

The J gene is TRBJ1-6, the V gene TRBV6-5, with D hard to call. The V end lost 2 bases, the J end lost 7 bases, and 6 bases lay between the germline ends. The germline CDR1 and CDR2 sequences are MNHEY and SVGAGI. The CDR3 has 13 amino acids. The CDR3: CASSYDINSPLHF. CDR3 coding DNA: TGTGCCAGCAGTTACGACATCAATTCACCCCTCCACTTT.

The chain couples TRBV4-2 to TRBJ1-6, with D unresolved. CDR1 LGHNA and CDR2 YNFKEQ come from the germline V gene. V was trimmed by 0 bases and J by 8 bases, leaving 17 bases between them. The CDR3 spans 17 residues. CDR3 sequence (DNA): TGTGCCAGCAGCCAAGATCTGAGGGCCACTTATGATTCACCCCTCCACTTT. Protein product: CASSQDLRATYDSPLHF.

This clonotype came up a few times. J is TRBJ2-5 and V is TRBV20-1; D perhaps matches TRBD2 (5 bases). Trimming shortened V by 6 bases and J by 2 bases, and 19 bases separated the two germline ends. This CDR3 has 15 residues. The V gene's germline CDR1 is DFQATT and CDR2 SNEGSKA (reference sequence). The CDR3, as DNA: TGCAGTGCCCATCGGGGTAGCGCGACGCAAGAGACCCAGTACTTC. Protein product: CSAHRGSATQETQYF.

A few counts support this clonotype. CDR3 coding DNA: TGTGCCAGCAGCCAGGGACAGGTTGAGCGCAACACCTTC. Its protein is CASSQGQVERNTF. V usage is TRBV12-3 or TRBV12-4 and J usage is TRBJ1-2; TRBD1 matches at 8 bases. Trimming at V came to 6 bases and at J to 12 bases, leaving 12 bases not matched to a gene. The CDR3 spans 13 residues.

The rearrangement links TRBV18 to TRBJ2-7, with D tentatively TRBD1 (6 bases). Germline assignment: CDR1 KGHSH and CDR2 LQKENI. The CDR3 loop spans 12 amino acids. Trimming stripped 6 bases from V and 6 bases from J, with 12 bases between. CDR3 sequence reads: CASSTAGAEQYF. CDR3 DNA: TGTGCCAGCTCCACGGCAGGGGCCGAGCAGTACTTC.

In its sample, this clonotype was seen a few times. This sequence joins TRBV10-3 and TRBJ2-1, with 8 bases lining up with TRBD2. The CDR3 has 14 amino acids. CDR1 is ENHRY and CDR2 is SYGVKD in the germline V gene. The junction had 6 bases not matched to a gene; V was cut back by 6 bases and J by 5 bases. CDR3 DNA sequence: TGTGCCATCAGCGAAAGCGGGAGCCACAATGAGCAGTTCTTC. Its protein is CAISESGSHNEQFF.

This sequence joins TRBV5-1 and TRBJ2-7, with D possibly matching TRBD2 (5 bases). With 3 bases removed from V and 3 bases from J, the gap between germline ends came to 16 bases. The germline gives CDR1 SGHRS, CDR2 YFSETQ. CDR3 length: 15 amino acids. Written as DNA, the CDR3 is TGCGCCAGCAGCTCTCCAGGAGCGGTTTACTACGAGCAGTACTTC. Its protein is CASSSPGAVYYEQYF. Full variable domain (remainder filled in from reference TRBV5-1 and TRBJ2-7): KAGVTQTPRYLIKTRGQQVTLSCSPISGHRSVSWYQQTPGQGLQFLFEYFSETQRNKGNFPGRFSGRQFSNSRSEMNVSTLELGDSALYLCASSSPGAVYYEQYFGPGTRLTVT.